Below, 20 T cell receptor beta chains from the same sample are listed, as sequenced in a study of Ad26.COV2.S vaccination and SARS-CoV-2 variants listed by TCRdb under 2021. Library prep was done by the immunoSEQ multiplex PCR assay. TCRdb carries this immuneACCESS record with in-frame sequences only. Its versions omit some clonotypes, under half of them owing to an unresolved V gene in the studies checked, with the rest unexplained. Present in this sample are approximately 400,000 clones, 83% of which were seen just once. Clones ranked in the top ten supply around 7.3% of the sample. The sample's treatment or condition label is to be understood as: some 20 received Ad26.COV2.S at low or high dose, single or two shots; about 5 received placebo; per-sample allocation not given. Repertoires of vaccine and placebo recipients were sequenced from samples collected on day 63 after the first injection.

The sample was peripheral blood, taken in a trial of Ad26.COV2.S vaccine versus placebo. Source of these receptors: a person between 18 and 65 years old who received the Ad26.COV2.S COVID-19 vaccine or a placebo.

The gene calls are TRBV19 and TRBJ2-5, with 8 bases lining up with TRBD1. V lost 6 bases to trimming and J lost 5 bases; unmatched junction nucleotides: 2. Germline-derived CDR1 and CDR2 are LNHDA and SQIVND (reference sequence). This CDR3 region has 12 residues. The DNA of the CDR3 is TGTGCCAGTAGACGGGACAGGGAGACCCAGTACTTC. This encodes CASRRDRETQYF. The variable domain in full, with the rest retrieved from reference TRBV19 and TRBJ2-5, is DGGITQSPKYLFRKEGQNVTLSCEQNLNHDAMYWYRQDPGQGLRLIYYSQIVNDFQKGDIAEGYSVSREKKESFPLTVTSAQKNPTAFYLCASRRDRETQYFGPGTRLLVL.

For the CDR3, the DNA is TGTGCCAGCAGCTTAATCGCGGGAGGGATTTCCTACAATGAGCAGTTCTTC. It yields the protein CASSLIAGGISYNEQFF. The chain links TRBV11-2 to TRBJ2-1; TRBD2 matches 9 bases. In germline, CDR1 is SGHAT, CDR2 FQNNGV. V shed 2 bases and J 1 base; nucleotides not matched to a gene: 6. This CDR3 comprises 17 residues.

The chain has TRBV5-4 and TRBJ2-5; D is perhaps TRBD2 (5 bases). V lost 0 bases and J lost 1, with 10 bases in between. The CDR3 is made up of 15 amino acids. CDR1 and CDR2 from the germline V gene are SGHNT and YYREEE (reference sequence). The CDR3 spells CASSLVPGIQETQYF. DNA of the CDR3: TGTGCCAGCAGCTTGGTGCCGGGAATCCAAGAGACCCAGTACTTC.

The chain has TRBV11-2 and TRBJ2-1, with D perhaps TRBD1 (6 bases). V was cut by 5 bases and J by 5 bases, with 22 bases left in between. The germline CDR1 and CDR2 sequences are SGHAT and FQNNGV. CDR3 length: 17 amino acids. CDR3 residues: CASSVAVGGLWDNEQFF. The DNA of the CDR3 is TGTGCCAGCAGCGTAGCCGTAGGGGGATTGTGGGACAATGAGCAGTTCTTC.

This sequence joins TRBV27 and TRBJ2-7; D might be TRBD1 (6 bases). The V gene lost 0 bases and the J gene lost 0 bases, with 9 bases spanning the gap. CDR1 is MNHEY and CDR2 is SMNVEV in the germline V gene (reference sequence). The CDR3 has 15 residues. Here the CDR3 reads CASSLSADSSYEQYF. The CDR3 nucleotides are TGTGCCAGCAGTTTATCTGCGGACAGCTCCTACGAGCAGTACTTC.

The rearrangement joins TRBV2 to TRBJ1-1, with D unresolved. CDR1 is SNHLY, CDR2 FYNNEI, per germline. V lost 6 bases, J lost 6 bases, and 17 bases lay in between. CDR3 length: 14 residues. The CDR3: CASRPTTGRAEAFF. The CDR3 DNA sequence: TGTGCCAGCAGGCCCACTACGGGTAGGGCTGAAGCTTTCTTT.

The CDR3 DNA sequence: TGTGCCAGCCTCAAACCCGGGACTGGCAGCCTTAAGCCTGAAGCTTTCTTT. Translation gives CASLKPGTGSLKPEAFF. V and J are TRBV19 and TRBJ1-1, with a possible D match to TRBD1 (5 bases). CDR3 size: 17 residues. Trimming left V 9 bases short and J 6 bases short, with 29 bases between. Germline assignment: CDR1 LNHDA and CDR2 SQIVND (reference sequence).

The gene calls are TRBV9 and TRBJ1-2; D unresolved. The germline V gene encodes CDR1 SGDLS and CDR2 YYNGEE. The V end lost 4 bases, the J end lost 8 bases, and 12 bases lay between the germline ends. The CDR3 runs 12 residues. The CDR3 bases are TGTGCCAGCAGCACCCAAGCACTAGGCTACACCTTC. It translates to CASSTQALGYTF.

The rearrangement links TRBV11-3 to TRBJ2-1; no firm D call. CDR1 SGHNT and CDR2 YENEEA come from the germline V gene. Between the trimmed V and J ends, which lost 5 bases and 8 bases, there was a span of 13 bases. This CDR3 is 13 amino acids long. The DNA for the CDR3 is TGTGCCAGCAGCGCTAATATAGGCGATGAGCAGTTCTTC. As protein: CASSANIGDEQFF.

V gene TRBV7-6 combines with J gene TRBJ1-3; a possible D gene is TRBD1 (6 bases). Trimming removed 4 bases from V and 3 bases from J, with 19 bases in between. Germline-derived CDR1 and CDR2 are SGHVS and FNYEAQ. This CDR3 is 17 amino acids long. CDR3 in amino acids: CASSSAGQILSGNTIYF. The CDR3 region has the DNA TGTGCCAGCAGCTCAGCAGGACAGATTCTAAGTGGAAACACCATATATTTT.

The chain couples TRBV3-1 (or the pseudogene TRBV3-2) to TRBJ2-1, with D perhaps TRBD2 (7 bases). The CDR3 totals 12 residues. In germline, CDR1 is LGHDT, CDR2 YNNKEL (reference sequence). Trimming cost V 4 bases and J 9 bases, with 10 bases left between them. The CDR3 DNA reads TGTGCCAGCAGCCTGCGGGGGCGTGAGCAGTTCTTC. Its translation: CASSLRGREQFF.

V usage is TRBV30 and J usage is TRBJ2-5; 7 positions match TRBD1. V gave up 3 bases and J gave up 1 base; unmatched junction bases: 5. This CDR3 spans 14 amino acids. Germline-derived CDR1 and CDR2 are GTSNPN and SVGIG (reference sequence). The CDR3 DNA is TGTGCCTGGAGCCTGACAGGGAGCCAAGAGACCCAGTACTTC. It codes for CAWSLTGSQETQYF.

The DNA of the CDR3 is TGCGCCAGCAGCAGTAGCGGTCACAATGAGCAGTTCTTC. Translating it yields CASSSSGHNEQFF. V is TRBV5-1 and J is TRBJ2-1; D may be TRBD2 (6 bases). V was clipped by 4 bases and J by 5 bases, with 10 bases between them. The CDR3 consists of 13 residues. Germline V gene sequence: CDR1 SGHRS, CDR2 YFSETQ.

This chain uses TRBV27 with TRBJ2-5; tentative D call: TRBD1 (5 bases). V was trimmed by 3 bases and J by 7 bases, leaving 18 bases between them. CDR1 and CDR2 (germline): MNHEY, SMNVEV (reference sequence). The CDR3 is 15 amino acids. CDR3 in amino acids: CASSLFSGPPGTQYF. CDR3 nucleotide sequence: TGTGCCAGCAGTTTGTTTTCAGGGCCCCCCGGGACCCAGTACTTC.

The V gene is TRBV5-4, the J gene TRBJ1-2; 7 bases line up with TRBD1. V was pared by 4 bases and J by 5 bases, with 11 bases of the junction left unmatched. The CDR3 is 15 amino acids. The germline V gene encodes CDR1 SGHNT and CDR2 YYREEE (reference sequence). The CDR3 region has the DNA TGTGCCAGCAGCGTTACTCGGGACAGCCTTTATGGCTACACCTTC. As protein: CASSVTRDSLYGYTF.

The chain links TRBV7-9 to TRBJ1-1; no firm D call. CDR3 length: 12 residues. Germline values: CDR1 SEHNR, CDR2 FQNEAQ (reference sequence). Trimming shortened V by 1 base and J by 10 bases, and 10 bases separated the two germline ends. CDR3 nucleotides: TGTGCCAGCAGCTTAGGGGGTCTTGGAGCTTTCTTT. This translates into CASSLGGLGAFF.

The table lists this clone with a count of one. The chain recombines TRBV5-5 with TRBJ2-7; D is ambiguous. The germline CDR1 and CDR2 sequences are SGHKS and YYEKEE (reference sequence). V lost 2 bases to trimming and J lost 0 bases, with 12 bases between them. There are 15 residues in the CDR3. CDR3 protein: CASSFLDVHSYEQYF. The CDR3 region has the DNA TGTGCCAGCAGCTTTCTGGACGTCCACTCCTACGAGCAGTACTTC.

V and J are TRBV5-6 and TRBJ1-3; 10 positions match TRBD1. From germline, CDR1 is SGHDT and CDR2 YYEEEE. Trimming cost V 5 bases and J 4 bases; bases outside gene matches: 3. CDR3 size: 14 residues. Here the CDR3 reads CASRRTGGGNTIYF. Written as DNA, the CDR3 is TGTGCCAGCAGAAGGACAGGGGGAGGAAACACCATATATTTT. Full variable domain (missing parts from reference TRBV5-6 and TRBJ1-3): DAGVTQSPTHLIKTRGQQVTLRCSPKSGHDTVSWYQQALGQGPQFIFQYYEEEERQRGNFPDRFSGHQFPNYSSELNVNALLLGDSALYLCASRRTGGGNTIYFGEGSWLTVV.

This rearrangement joins TRBV11-2 to TRBJ1-1, with D possibly matching TRBD1 (6 bases). V shed 3 bases and J shed 5 bases, with 10 bases lying between them. The CDR3 consists of 13 residues. The V gene's germline CDR1 is SGHAT and CDR2 FQNNGV. The chain's CDR3 is CASSFIGGTEAFF. The CDR3 nucleotides read TGTGCCAGCAGCTTCATAGGGGGGACTGAAGCTTTCTTT.

The rearrangement uses TRBV4-1 and TRBJ1-4; a weak D match, TRBD1 (5 bases). V lost 3 bases and J 5 bases, leaving 13 bases between the germline ends. The CDR3 has 15 residues. The V gene's germline CDR1 is MGHRA and CDR2 YSYEKL. CDR3 sequence: CASSHSAGLNEKLFF. The CDR3 nucleotides are TGCGCCAGCAGCCACAGTGCAGGGCTGAATGAAAAACTGTTTTTT.